The 23 T cell receptor beta chains below were found in one sample sequenced in a study of T cells in Graves' hyperthyroidism and ophthalmopathy. RNA transcripts yielded amplified TCR beta CDR3 regions. An initial round of RT-PCR targeting the TCR CDR3 relied on the HTBI primer set. One entry per CDR3 protein, called by TCRdb with MiXCR from the multiplex PCR reads. The sample has hundreds of thousands of distinct CDR3 sequences; around a third are singletons. The sequenced sample consisted of blood. All receptors come from a woman aged 40 to 50 with Graves' hyperthyroidism.

With regard to this clonotype: The germline gene is not matched at one end of the junction; a read error may be the cause. The gene calls are TRBV11-2 and TRBJ2-6, with D unclear. CDR1 and CDR2 from the germline V gene are SGHAT and FQNNGV. CDR3 length: 19 residues. CDR3 coding DNA: TGTGCCAGCAGCTCACACCCGCGCAGATACCTCTCTAGGGCCAACGTCCTGACTTTC. It translates to CASSSHPRRYLSRANVLTF.

The sample holds many counts of this clonotype. The chain has TRBV7-9 and TRBJ1-2, with 8 bases fitting TRBD1. Germline loops: CDR1 SEHNR, CDR2 FQNEAQ (reference sequence). CDR3 length: 13 amino acids. The ends lost 7 bases at V and 8 bases at J; junction bases unmatched: 9. The CDR3 reads CASNARGRVGYTF. CDR3 DNA sequence: TGTGCCAGCAACGCCAGGGGGCGGGTCGGCTACACCTTC.

This clonotype was observed a few times. V usage is TRBV7-6 and J usage is TRBJ2-5; D might be TRBD1 (5 bases). The better agreement between TRBJ2-7 and the DNA end casts doubt on the J call. The CDR3 totals 18 residues. Germline-derived CDR1 and CDR2 are SGHVS and FNYEAQ. The CDR3 reads CASSENLLRGPSNYEQYF. CDR3 DNA: TGTGCCAGCAGCGAAAATCTGCTTAGGGGCCCTTCGAACTACGAGCAGTACTTC.

The gene calls are TRBV19 and TRBJ2-5; the D is unclear. Trimming cost V 3 bases and J 4 bases, with 9 bases left between them. Per germline, CDR1 LNHDA and CDR2 SQIVND (reference sequence). The CDR3 spans 13 residues. The CDR3 loop is CASSMAELETQYF. CDR3 nucleotides: TGTGCCAGTAGTATGGCTGAGCTAGAGACCCAGTACTTC. Using reference TRBV19 and TRBJ2-5 for the parts outside the CDR3, the full variable domain is DGGITQSPKYLFRKEGQNVTLSCEQNLNHDAMYWYRQDPGQGLRLIYYSQIVNDFQKGDIAEGYSVSREKKESFPLTVTSAQKNPTAFYLCASSMAELETQYFGPGTRLLVL.

The chain has TRBV19 and TRBJ2-7, with 7 positions matching TRBD1. Germline V gene lookup returns CDR1 LNHDA and CDR2 SQIVND (reference sequence). V lost 4 bases to trimming and J lost 7 bases; unmatched junction nucleotides: 7. This CDR3 is built from 13 residues. CDR3 sequence reads: CASSTDRDAEQYF. DNA of the CDR3: TGTGCCAGTAGTACCGACAGGGACGCGGAGCAGTACTTC.

The chain links TRBV7-6 to TRBJ1-1; a weak D match, TRBD1 (6 bases). The CDR3 contains 15 residues. V shed 1 base and J shed 2 bases, with 11 bases lying between them. Germline lookup yields CDR1 SGHVS and CDR2 FNYEAQ. The CDR3 DNA is TGTGCCAGCAGCTTAGTTCGGGGGCGAAACACTGAAGCTTTCTTT. This gives the protein CASSLVRGRNTEAFF.

Turning to this clonotype: At one boundary the junction diverges from the germline segment, which might be a read error. The rearrangement links TRBV7-8 to TRBJ2-6; D may be TRBD1 (6 bases). The CDR3 is 16 residues long. CDR1 is SGHVS, CDR2 FQNEAQ, per germline. CDR3 nucleotides: TGCGCCAGCAGCCAAGAAGCAGGGGCTCCCTTCACCGTCCTGACTTTC. Its protein product is CASSQEAGAPFTVLTF.

As to this clonotype: A read error may produce the germline difference seen at one junction end. The chain couples TRBV7-2 to TRBJ2-3; the D gene is possibly TRBD2 (6 bases). Germline V lookup: CDR1 SGHTA, CDR2 FQGNSA. The CDR3 totals 15 residues. The CDR3 DNA sequence: TGCGCCAGCACCCTGGGGGGAGTATGGGCAGATACGCAGTATTTT. It translates to CASTLGGVWADTQYF.

There are many counts of this clonotype. The rearrangement joins TRBV6-5 to TRBJ1-5; unclear D gene. The germline CDR1 and CDR2 sequences are MNHEY and SVGAGI. Trimming took 5 bases from V and 9 from J, leaving 20 bases between them. This CDR3 contains 15 residues. CDR3 protein: CASSASRSQSGPQHF. The CDR3 DNA follows: TGTGCCAGCAGTGCCTCGAGATCGCAGTCCGGGCCCCAGCATTTT.

About this clonotype itself: A read error may explain this, as a much larger clone is one base away. V and J are TRBV12-3 or TRBV12-4 and TRBJ2-7, with D perhaps TRBD2 (6 bases). The CDR3 extends over 12 amino acids. CDR3 coding DNA: TGTGCCAGCAGTGCGGCGACGGGGGAGCGGTACTTC. Translation: CASSAATGERYF.

The genes are TRBV6-2 or TRBV6-3 and TRBJ1-2; D is uncertain. CDR1 is MNHEY and CDR2 is SVGEGT in the germline V gene. The V end lost 5 bases, the J end lost 7 bases, and 17 bases lay between the germline ends. CDR3 length: 14 amino acids. The CDR3 region has the DNA TGTGCCAGCAGTCCTCCCTGGCAGATTGGTGGCTACACCTTC. Protein product: CASSPPWQIGGYTF.

The chain joins TRBV12-3 or TRBV12-4 to TRBJ1-6, with 7 bases identical to TRBD1. V lost 7 bases to trimming and J lost 0 bases; unmatched junction nucleotides: 3. The CDR3 runs 15 residues. The CDR3 loop reads CASKRQGSYNSPLHF. CDR3 DNA sequence: TGTGCCAGCAAGAGACAGGGCTCCTATAATTCACCCCTCCACTTT.

Regarding this clonotype: This could be a read error, since a much larger clone is one nucleotide away. V usage is TRBV12-3 or TRBV12-4 and J usage is TRBJ1-2; 9 bases map to TRBD1. With V trimmed by 5 bases and J by 5 bases, 9 bases remained unmatched. This CDR3 spans 15 amino acids. CDR3 loop: CASSRITGGGYGYTF. CDR3 DNA: TGTGCCAGCAGTCGTATTACAGGGGGCGGTTATGGCTACACCTTC.

This clonotype has a handful of counts. The rearrangement joins TRBV9 to TRBJ1-2, with 9 nucleotides matching TRBD1. The CDR3 is made up of 18 amino acids. Germline lookup yields CDR1 SGDLS and CDR2 YYNGEE. Trimming took 2 bases from V and 0 from J; bases not matched to a gene: 11. CDR3 sequence (DNA): TGTGCCAGCAGCGTCGGCCCCGGGACAGGGCAAGCTAACTATGGCTACACCTTC. It codes for CASSVGPGTGQANYGYTF.

Only a few counts were recorded for this clonotype. This CDR3 reads CASSWGIDGRGEKLFF. The CDR3 region has the DNA TGTGCCAGCAGCTGGGGGATTGACGGACGGGGGGAAAAACTGTTTTTT. This chain uses TRBV5-6 with TRBJ1-4, with D perhaps matching TRBD1 (5 bases). The CDR3 is 16 residues long. The V gene lost 3 bases and the J gene lost 8 bases, with 20 bases spanning the gap. Germline V lookup: CDR1 SGHDT, CDR2 YYEEEE.

The V gene is TRBV7-2, the J gene TRBJ1-1, with no clear D. V was cut by 4 bases and J by 7 bases, with 28 bases left in between. Germline V gene data show CDR1 as SGHTA and CDR2 as FQGNSA. This CDR3 spans 18 amino acids. The CDR3: CASSYFPYTAAVSREAFF. The CDR3 DNA reads TGTGCCAGCAGCTACTTCCCTTACACAGCGGCGGTCAGTCGTGAAGCTTTCTTT.

This clonotype was seen many times. V gene TRBV9 combines with J gene TRBJ2-5, with D unresolved. Per germline, CDR1 SGDLS and CDR2 YYNGEE. The V gene lost 2 bases and the J gene lost 2 bases, with 10 bases spanning the gap. This CDR3 comprises 14 residues. The DNA of the CDR3 is TGTGCCAGCAGCGTGAGAGGCCAACAAGAGACCCAGTACTTC. Its translation: CASSVRGQQETQYF.

This clonotype was recorded many times. The V gene is TRBV10-3, the J gene TRBJ1-1; perhaps TRBD1 as D (5 bases). Germline V lookup: CDR1 ENHRY, CDR2 SYGVKD. The length of the CDR3 is 13 residues. The germline V and J ends were trimmed by 7 bases and 0 bases, with 9 bases remaining between them. In DNA, the CDR3 is TGTGCCATCAACCAGGGTATGAACACTGAAGCTTTCTTT. Its protein product is CAINQGMNTEAFF.

This clonotype was detected only a few times. For the CDR3, the DNA is TGTGCCAGCAGTTCGACAGGGATGAGCAATCAGCCCCAGCATTTT. Residues: CASSSTGMSNQPQHF. This chain links TRBV27 with TRBJ1-5; 7 bases map to TRBD1. The CDR3 length is 15 residues. CDR1 is MNHEY and CDR2 is SMNVEV in the germline V gene (reference sequence). J was trimmed by 1 base and V by 4 bases; bases with no gene match: 4.

This clonotype has a count of ten or more. The chain joins TRBV15 to TRBJ2-5, with 8 positions matching TRBD1. The CDR3 has 15 amino acids. CDR1 LNHNV and CDR2 YYDKDF come from the germline V gene (reference sequence). Trimming took 0 bases from V and 1 from J; bases not matched to a gene: 1. The CDR3 DNA reads TGTGCCACCAGCAGAGACAGGGGGCCCCAAGAGACCCAGTACTTC. This translates into CATSRDRGPQETQYF.

Ten or more counts support this clonotype. The rearrangement uses TRBV19 and TRBJ1-2, with 9 bases lining up with TRBD1. The CDR3 has 14 residues. Germline values: CDR1 LNHDA, CDR2 SQIVND (reference sequence). The V and J ends lost 4 bases and 4 bases, in that order; junction bases with no gene match: 4. The CDR3 sequence is CASSRGQGTYGYTF. CDR3 in DNA: TGTGCCAGTAGTAGGGGACAGGGAACCTATGGCTACACCTTC.

This rearrangement joins TRBV7-8 to TRBJ2-7; perhaps TRBD2 as D (5 bases). V was shortened by 5 bases and J by 2 bases, with 13 bases between the two germline ends. This CDR3 contains 14 residues. Germline CDR1 and CDR2: SGHVS and FQNEAQ. As DNA, the CDR3 is TGTGCCAGCAGCCCAATCTCCGGGACCTACGAGCAGTACTTC. This gives the protein CASSPISGTYEQYF.

As to this clonotype: A much more abundant neighbour one base away suggests this may be a read error. The V call is TRBV6-1, the J call TRBJ1-2; 9 nucleotides agree with TRBD1. In germline, CDR1 is MNHNS, CDR2 SASEGT. CDR3 length: 15 residues. The CDR3 DNA is TGTGCCACCAGTGAAGAGGCGGGACAGGGCTATGGCTACACCTTC. Protein product: CATSEEAGQGYGYTF.